Presented here are 23 T cell receptor beta chains from one specimen sequenced in a study of cytomegalovirus exposure and HLA in healthy donors. Primers included in the PCR were 60 Vbeta and 13 Jbeta primers. Method: immunoSEQ multiplex PCR; TCRdb's copy keeps in-frame clones and lacks some. The table includes 80,000 to 90,000 clones, approximately 80% detected once. What was sequenced was PBMCs. The source of these receptors is a young man in good health and CMV-seronegative.

This clone occurred a few times. The chain joins TRBV6-1 to TRBJ2-2; D unclear. V dropped 3 bases and J dropped 6 bases, with 11 bases sitting between them. The germline gives CDR1 MNHNS, CDR2 SASEGT. The CDR3 consists of 14 residues. CDR3 bases: TGTGCCAGCAGTGACTCCGAGGAGTCCGGGGAGCTGTTTTTT. This sequence encodes CASSDSEESGELFF.

This clone was counted only a few times. The CDR3 DNA sequence: TGTGCCAGTAGGGACAGGGGAGGCTATGGCTACACCTTC. It translates to CASRDRGGYGYTF. V gene TRBV19 combines with J gene TRBJ1-2, with 9 bases fitting TRBD1. Germline CDR1 reads LNHDA; CDR2 reads SQIVND (reference sequence). J was trimmed by 4 bases and V by 6 bases; bases with no gene match: 3. The CDR3 has 13 residues.

This chain links TRBV19 with TRBJ1-6; no clear D. The length of the CDR3 is 13 residues. Germline V CDR1 and CDR2: LNHDA, SQIVND (reference sequence). V dropped 11 bases and J dropped 5 bases, with 13 bases sitting between them. CDR3: CACSALDNSPLHF. As DNA, the CDR3 is TGTGCCTGCTCCGCACTGGATAATTCACCCCTCCACTTT.

This chain connects TRBV5-1 to TRBJ2-2; possibly TRBD1 for D (6 bases). The V gene lost 4 bases and the J gene lost 7 bases, with 17 bases spanning the gap. From germline, CDR1 is SGHRS and CDR2 YFSETQ. There are 15 residues in the CDR3. CDR3 in DNA: TGCGCCAGCAGCGATACGAATGGACAGCGCGGGGAGCTGTTTTTT. It encodes CASSDTNGQRGELFF.

The chain couples TRBV10-3 to TRBJ1-1, with D unclear. The CDR3 is 10 residues long. Trimming stripped 10 bases from V and 3 bases from J, with 6 bases between. Per germline, CDR1 ENHRY and CDR2 SYGVKD. This chain's CDR3 is CATGDTEAFF. The CDR3 DNA sequence: TGTGCCACCGGGGACACTGAAGCTTTCTTT.

The sample holds one count of this clone. The V gene is TRBV6-5, the J gene TRBJ1-5, with D unresolved. The CDR3 contains 13 residues. The germline V gene has CDR1 MNHEY and CDR2 SVGAGI. The V end lost 4 bases, the J end lost 5 bases, and 9 bases lay between the germline ends. The CDR3 DNA is TGTGCCAGCAGTTTGGAGAGGTATCAGCCCCAGCATTTT. Translated: CASSLERYQPQHF.

V is TRBV5-6 and J is TRBJ1-5, with 7 bases matching TRBD1. There are 17 residues in the CDR3. Germline lookup yields CDR1 SGHDT and CDR2 YYEEEE. Germline trimming cut 0 bases from V and 5 bases from J; bases unmatched to any gene: 11. The CDR3 loop reads CASSLAATGSWHQPQHF. CDR3 DNA sequence: TGTGCCAGCAGCTTGGCGGCGACAGGGAGTTGGCATCAGCCCCAGCATTTT.

This clone was counted once. The DNA for the CDR3 is TGTGCCAGCAGCTTTCTCAGGGCTGAGGCCGGGGAGCTGTTTTTT. The encoded protein is CASSFLRAEAGELFF. The chain uses TRBV5-6 and TRBJ2-2; TRBD1 might be the D (5 bases). The CDR3 runs to 15 residues. The germline V gene has CDR1 SGHDT and CDR2 YYEEEE. V was clipped by 2 bases and J by 6 bases, with 14 bases between them.

The V call is TRBV10-1, the J call TRBJ2-7, with 7 positions matching TRBD1. CDR3 length: 13 amino acids. Germline-derived CDR1 and CDR2 are WNHNN and SYGVQD (reference sequence). V was clipped by 8 bases and J by 5 bases; unmatched bases: 9. CDR3 nucleotide sequence: TGCGCCAGCGGAACGACAGGGTTCAACGAGCAGTACTTC. This encodes CASGTTGFNEQYF.

DNA for the CDR3: TGTGCCAGCAGGCCCGTAGGGGGGAGGGACACTGAAGCTTTCTTT. It translates to CASRPVGGRDTEAFF. J is TRBJ1-1 and V is TRBV6-6; a possible D gene is TRBD1 (6 bases). Germline CDR1 is MNHNY and CDR2 is SVGAGI (reference sequence). The length of the CDR3 is 15 residues. V dropped 6 bases and J dropped 3 bases, with 17 bases sitting between them.

The chain joins TRBV7-9 to TRBJ2-2, with 8 nucleotides matching TRBD2. The germline CDR1 and CDR2 sequences are SEHNR and FQNEAQ (reference sequence). V lost 1 base to trimming and J lost 3 bases; unmatched junction nucleotides: 7. The CDR3 covers 17 residues. The CDR3 DNA reads as TGTGCCAGCAGCTTAGTTGGCGGGGGGCCGTACACCGGGGAGCTGTTTTTT. Encoded protein: CASSLVGGGPYTGELFF.

The chain carries TRBV7-8 and TRBJ1-5; TRBD1 is a possible D gene (5 bases). CDR1 is SGHVS and CDR2 is FQNEAQ in the germline V gene. The CDR3 runs 16 residues. Between the trimmed V and J ends, which lost 1 base and 2 bases, there was a span of 12 bases. In DNA, the CDR3 is TGTGCCAGCAGCTTAGAGGTCCCGGGGGGCAATCAGCCCCAGCATTTT. Its protein product is CASSLEVPGGNQPQHF.

This clone was detected a few times. The chain joins TRBV25-1 to TRBJ1-3; 8 nucleotides agree with TRBD1. Germline CDR1 reads MGHDK; CDR2 reads SYGVNS. Trimming cost V 4 bases and J 2 bases; bases outside gene matches: 10. The CDR3 is 17 amino acids. CDR3 sequence (DNA): TGTGCCAGCAGTGCCGGTAGACAGGGGATCGCTGGAAACACCATATATTTT. Translating it yields CASSAGRQGIAGNTIYF. The whole variable domain, filled in from reference TRBV25-1 and TRBJ1-3, reads EADIYQTPRYLVIGTGKKITLECSQTMGHDKMYWYQQDPGMELHLIHYSYGVNSTEKGDLSSESTVSRIRTEHFPLTLESARPSHTSQYLCASSAGRQGIAGNTIYFGEGSWLTVV.

The chain couples TRBV25-1 to TRBJ2-1; 8 bases are shared with TRBD1. Germline lookup yields CDR1 MGHDK and CDR2 SYGVNS. This CDR3 is 15 amino acids long. V lost 6 bases to trimming and J lost 1 base; unmatched junction nucleotides: 5. Written as DNA, the CDR3 is TGTGCCAGCAGCTACGGACAGGGATCCTACAATGAGCAGTTCTTC. It is translated as CASSYGQGSYNEQFF.

This chain links TRBV7-2 with TRBJ2-5; D not certain. Germline V gene data show CDR1 as SGHTA and CDR2 as FQGNSA. V was cut by 5 bases and J by 2 bases, with 6 bases left in between. The CDR3 length is 12 residues. CDR3 DNA sequence: TGTGCCAGCAGCGAGTATCAAGAGACCCAGTACTTC. Protein: CASSEYQETQYF.

V gene TRBV28 combines with J gene TRBJ1-4; D might be TRBD1 (5 bases). CDR3 length equals 15 residues. CDR1 is MDHEN and CDR2 is SYDVKM in the germline V gene. V lost 7 bases and J lost 3, with 15 bases in between. The CDR3: CASTPGGSANEKLFF. The DNA of the CDR3 is TGTGCCAGCACCCCGGGGGGGTCAGCTAATGAAAAACTGTTTTTT.

This rearrangement joins TRBV30 to TRBJ2-3; TRBD2 matches 9 bases. CDR1 and CDR2 (germline): GTSNPN, SVGIG (reference sequence). The CDR3 contains 15 residues. Trimming at V came to 0 bases and at J to 4 bases, leaving 5 bases not matched to a gene. This CDR3 is CAWSVLAGGPDTQYF. CDR3 bases: TGTGCCTGGAGTGTACTTGCGGGGGGGCCAGATACGCAGTATTTT.

This clone was seen only a few times. The gene calls are TRBV4-3 and TRBJ2-5, with D possibly TRBD1 on 6 matching bases. This CDR3 is built from 17 residues. The V and J ends lost 0 bases and 1 base respectively, with 15 bases between them. From germline, CDR1 is LGHNA and CDR2 YSLEER. As DNA, the CDR3 is TGCGCCAGCAGCCAAGAAATCAGGGGCGACCCCCAAGAGACCCAGTACTTC. Its translation is CASSQEIRGDPQETQYF.

The genes are TRBV10-2 and TRBJ1-1; no clear D. V lost 3 bases and J lost 6, with 8 bases in between. This CDR3 comprises 12 residues. Germline lookup yields CDR1 WSHSY and CDR2 SAAADI. The CDR3 spells CASSEQTPEAFF. CDR3 sequence (DNA): TGCGCCAGCAGTGAACAAACCCCTGAAGCTTTCTTT.

This clone is labeled medium-sized. This chain links TRBV4-3 with TRBJ1-1; TRBD1 is a possible D gene (5 bases). This CDR3 is built from 15 residues. The germline V gene has CDR1 LGHNA and CDR2 YSLEER. Deletions cut 4 bases from V and 5 bases from J, with 17 bases between. The CDR3 protein is CASSPRDGGGTEAFF. In nucleotides, the CDR3 is TGCGCCAGCAGCCCCCGGGACGGTGGAGGGACTGAAGCTTTCTTT.

V gene TRBV6-6 combines with J gene TRBJ1-1; 7 nucleotides line up with TRBD1. From germline, CDR1 is MNHNY and CDR2 SVGAGI (reference sequence). V lost 6 bases, J lost 0 bases, and 7 bases stayed unmatched. This CDR3 comprises 15 residues. DNA of the CDR3: TGTGCCAGCAGCCCACGAGGGGGCATGAACACTGAAGCTTTCTTT. As protein: CASSPRGGMNTEAFF.

This clone was detected only once. The genes are TRBV5-4 and TRBJ1-1; 7 bases agree with TRBD1. CDR1 SGHNT and CDR2 YYREEE come from the germline V gene (reference sequence). This CDR3 region has 19 residues. Unmatched junction bases numbered 16, after V lost 2 bases and J lost 0 bases. The CDR3 loop is CASSFDLDRLPPLNTEAFF. The CDR3 nucleotides read TGTGCCAGCAGCTTTGATTTGGACAGGCTGCCACCTTTGAACACTGAAGCTTTCTTT.

The V call is TRBV10-3, the J call TRBJ2-1, with 11 bases matching TRBD2. CDR1 is ENHRY, CDR2 SYGVKD, per germline. Unmatched junction bases numbered 3, after V lost 6 bases and J lost 2 bases. The CDR3 is 15 residues long. The CDR3 sequence is CAISTSGGTYNEQFF. CDR3 coding DNA: TGTGCCATCAGCACTAGCGGGGGCACCTACAATGAGCAGTTCTTC.